One sample yielded the 8 T cell receptor beta chains listed below, sequenced in a study of T cell responses to AZD1222 COVID-19 vaccine. Clones were sequenced by immunoSEQ multiplex PCR, and TCRdb holds only the in-frame ones, with some missing. The sample has roughly 130,000 clones; roughly 90% are singletons. The material was peripheral blood, obtained 28 days after the second AZD1222 dose. The receptors shown here come from an adult who received the AZD1222 COVID-19 vaccine.

This chain links TRBV4-1 with TRBJ2-1, with 15 bases aligning to TRBD2. Germline V lookup: CDR1 MGHRA, CDR2 YSYEKL. The junction had 5 bases not matched to a gene; V was cut back by 0 bases and J by 2 bases. The CDR3 contains 19 residues. The CDR3 is CASSQDGTSGRPAYNEQFF. The CDR3 nucleotides read TGCGCCAGCAGCCAAGATGGGACTAGCGGGAGGCCAGCCTACAATGAGCAGTTCTTC.

CDR3 residues: CASSFMILNSPLHF. DNA of the CDR3: TGTGCCAGCAGTTTCATGATCCTCAATTCACCCCTCCACTTT. This chain uses TRBV27 with TRBJ1-6, with no clear D. CDR3 length: 14 amino acids. Trimming removed 3 bases from V and 7 bases from J, with 10 bases in between. CDR1 and CDR2 (germline): MNHEY, SMNVEV (reference sequence).

The chain is built from TRBV6-2 or TRBV6-3 and TRBJ2-1; tentative D call: TRBD2 (5 bases). Germline V gene sequence: CDR1 MNHEY, CDR2 SVGEGT. CDR3 length equals 15 residues. V lost 2 bases, J lost 5 bases, and 13 bases lay in between. The CDR3 coding sequence is TGTGCCAGCAGTTACACGGGCGGGTCCCACAATGAGCAGTTCTTC. Translating gives CASSYTGGSHNEQFF.

The chain carries TRBV9 and TRBJ2-6, with D possibly being TRBD2 (5 bases). This CDR3 spans 18 amino acids. The V gene lost 0 bases and the J gene lost 0 bases, with 13 bases spanning the gap. CDR1 and CDR2 from the germline V gene are SGDLS and YYNGEE. CDR3 sequence reads: CASSVASQRFSGANVLTF. CDR3 DNA sequence: TGTGCCAGCAGCGTAGCTTCCCAGCGGTTCTCTGGGGCCAACGTCCTGACTTTC.

The genes are TRBV6-2 or TRBV6-3 and TRBJ1-1, with 7 bases identical to TRBD1. J lost 8 bases, V lost 4 bases, and 4 bases had no gene match. Germline CDR1 is MNHEY and CDR2 is SVGEGT. This CDR3 has 12 amino acids. CDR3 coding DNA: TGTGCCAGCAGTTCTGAACAGGGGGAAGCTTTCTTT. This gives the protein CASSSEQGEAFF.

The chain is built from TRBV28 and TRBJ2-7; no reliable D call. Deletions cut 1 base from V and 2 bases from J, with 6 bases between. CDR1 is MDHEN, CDR2 SYDVKM, per germline. CDR3 length equals 13 residues. The CDR3 sequence: CASSLSPAYEQYF. CDR3 nucleotide sequence: TGTGCCAGCAGTTTATCTCCAGCCTACGAGCAGTACTTC.

The chain links TRBV3-1 (or the pseudogene TRBV3-2) to TRBJ1-4, with D possibly matching TRBD1 (6 bases). V lost 2 bases to trimming and J lost 8 bases, with 18 bases between them. The CDR3 spans 16 residues. The V gene's germline CDR1 is LGHDT and CDR2 YNNKEL (reference sequence). This chain's CDR3 is CASSQRSQGIGEKLFF. CDR3 DNA: TGTGCCAGCAGCCAAAGGTCACAGGGTATAGGAGAAAAACTGTTTTTT.

V gene TRBV4-1 combines with J gene TRBJ2-1, with D uncertain. This CDR3 comprises 15 residues. CDR1 is MGHRA, CDR2 YSYEKL, per germline. V dropped 0 bases and J dropped 4 bases, with 10 bases sitting between them. The CDR3 spells CASSQDLGIYNEQFF. The CDR3 DNA sequence: TGCGCCAGCAGCCAAGATTTGGGGATATACAATGAGCAGTTCTTC.